The clone carrying this TCR beta chain was counted between two and nine times. As yet, its antigen is unknown. Quantitative 5'-RACE with molecular barcodes generated TCR beta libraries. MiXCR was run by TCRdb on the 5' RACE reads, yielding one entry per CDR3 protein. The sample includes about 440,000 distinct CDR3 sequences, over 15% of them seen just once. The data derive from a study of CD8 T cells in ankylosing spondylitis. V lost 3 bases to trimming and J lost 5 bases, with 11 bases between them. Germline CDR1 and CDR2: SGDLS and YYNGEE. The CDR3 has 13 residues. Points from the study as a whole: Relatively rare in peripheral blood, disease-linked clones were also CD8+. A subset of motif variants has previously been described in the synovial fluid and blood of reactive arthritis. Matched ankylosing spondylitis synovial fluid reportedly showed significant enrichment of disease-linked clones. In ankylosing spondylitis blood, a motif of about 8 highly homologous TCR beta variants appeared characteristic.

The genes are TRBV9 and TRBJ1-1; possibly TRBD1 for D (6 bases). Sequencing used blood, either unsorted or a sorted T cell fraction (not recorded which). The TCR comes from a male donor with ankylosing spondylitis. The CDR3 coding sequence is TGTGCCAGCAGCGCAAGGGGGTTAACTGAAGCTTTCTTT. Translating gives CASSARGLTEAFF.